Described below is a single T cell receptor beta chain sequence and its context. Its antigen remains unknown. With 10%, 30% or 50% of RNA, 20,000 to 1,000,000 naive CD8 T cells were sequenced. The data belong to a study of molecular identifiers for immune sequencing clone quantification. Study-wide background: Four of five splits of RNA from roughly 20,000 or 100,000 naive CD8 cells were sequenced in replicates. Points from the study as a whole: In cases of identical TCR molecules sharing a barcode, highly expanded clone sizes could be underestimated.

Previously described methods and listed TCR primers were employed for the bulk TCR libraries. TCRdb ran MiXCR on the PCR reads and lists one entry per CDR3 protein. In the table there are around 300,000 distinct CDR3 sequences, roughly a quarter of which are singletons. Material: naive CD8+ T cells from blood, with Jurkat cell RNA spiked in. The sample's subset: FACS-sorted CD8+CD4-CCR7+CD45RA+ naive T cells. The sequence was collected from a human donor in good health. Some libraries in this study had Jurkat cell RNA spiked in.

The CDR3 protein is CASSLGGQGNTGELFF. In DNA, the CDR3 is TGTGCCAGCAGCTTGGGAGGACAGGGGAACACCGGGGAGCTGTTTTTT. The chain links TRBV5-4 to TRBJ2-2; 8 positions match TRBD1. The germline V gene has CDR1 SGHNT and CDR2 YYREEE (reference sequence). This CDR3 comprises 16 residues. With 0 bases clipped from V and 1 base from J, the junction kept 2 bases outside the gene matches.